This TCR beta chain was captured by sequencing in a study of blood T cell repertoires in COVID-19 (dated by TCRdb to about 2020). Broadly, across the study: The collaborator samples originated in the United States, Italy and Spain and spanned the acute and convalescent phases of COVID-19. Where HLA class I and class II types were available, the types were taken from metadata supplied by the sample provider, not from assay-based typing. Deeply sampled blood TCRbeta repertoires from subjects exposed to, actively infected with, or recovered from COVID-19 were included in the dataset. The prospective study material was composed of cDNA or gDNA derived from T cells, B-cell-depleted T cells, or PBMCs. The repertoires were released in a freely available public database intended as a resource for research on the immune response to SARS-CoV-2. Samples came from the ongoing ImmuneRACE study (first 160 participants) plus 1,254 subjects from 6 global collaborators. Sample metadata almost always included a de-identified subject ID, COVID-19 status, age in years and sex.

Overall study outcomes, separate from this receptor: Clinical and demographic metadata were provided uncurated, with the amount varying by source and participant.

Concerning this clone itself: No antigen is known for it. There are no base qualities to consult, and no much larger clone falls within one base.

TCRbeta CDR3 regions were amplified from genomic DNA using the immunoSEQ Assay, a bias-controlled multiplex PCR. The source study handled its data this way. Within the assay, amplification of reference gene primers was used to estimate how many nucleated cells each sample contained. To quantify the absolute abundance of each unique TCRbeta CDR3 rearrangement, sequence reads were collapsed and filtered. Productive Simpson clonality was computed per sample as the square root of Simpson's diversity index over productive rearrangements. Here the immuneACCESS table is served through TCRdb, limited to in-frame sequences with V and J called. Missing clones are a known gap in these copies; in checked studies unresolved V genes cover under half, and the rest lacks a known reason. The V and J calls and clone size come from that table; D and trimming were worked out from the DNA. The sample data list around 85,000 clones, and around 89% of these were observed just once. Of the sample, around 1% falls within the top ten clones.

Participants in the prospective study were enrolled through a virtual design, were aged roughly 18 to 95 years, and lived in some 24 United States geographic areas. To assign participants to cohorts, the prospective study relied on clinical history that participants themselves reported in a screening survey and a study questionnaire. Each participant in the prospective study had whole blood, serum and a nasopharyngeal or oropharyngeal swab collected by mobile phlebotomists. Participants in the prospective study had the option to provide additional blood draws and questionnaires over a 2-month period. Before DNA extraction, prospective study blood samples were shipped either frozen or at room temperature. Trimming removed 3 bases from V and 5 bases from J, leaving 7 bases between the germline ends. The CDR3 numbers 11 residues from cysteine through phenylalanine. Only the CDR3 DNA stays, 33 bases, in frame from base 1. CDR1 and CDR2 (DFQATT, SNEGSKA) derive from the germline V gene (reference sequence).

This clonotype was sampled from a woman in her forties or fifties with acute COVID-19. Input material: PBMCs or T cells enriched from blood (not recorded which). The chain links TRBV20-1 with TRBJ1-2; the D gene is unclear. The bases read TGCAGTGCTAGTTCGGGGTATGGCTACACCTTC. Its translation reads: CSASSGYGYTF.